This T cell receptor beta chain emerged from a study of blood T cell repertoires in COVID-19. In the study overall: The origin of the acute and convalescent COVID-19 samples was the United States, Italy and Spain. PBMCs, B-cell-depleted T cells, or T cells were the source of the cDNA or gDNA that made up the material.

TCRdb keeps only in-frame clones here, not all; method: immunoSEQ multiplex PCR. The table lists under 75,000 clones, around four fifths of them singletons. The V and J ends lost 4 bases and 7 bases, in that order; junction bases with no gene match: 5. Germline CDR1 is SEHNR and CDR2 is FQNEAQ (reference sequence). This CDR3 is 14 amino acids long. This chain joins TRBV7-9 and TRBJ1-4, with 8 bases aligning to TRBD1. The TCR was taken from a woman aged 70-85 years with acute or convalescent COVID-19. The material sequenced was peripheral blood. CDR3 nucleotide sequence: TGTGCCAGCAGCTCCGAGGACAGGGTTGAAAAACTGTTTTTT. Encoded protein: CASSSEDRVEKLFF.